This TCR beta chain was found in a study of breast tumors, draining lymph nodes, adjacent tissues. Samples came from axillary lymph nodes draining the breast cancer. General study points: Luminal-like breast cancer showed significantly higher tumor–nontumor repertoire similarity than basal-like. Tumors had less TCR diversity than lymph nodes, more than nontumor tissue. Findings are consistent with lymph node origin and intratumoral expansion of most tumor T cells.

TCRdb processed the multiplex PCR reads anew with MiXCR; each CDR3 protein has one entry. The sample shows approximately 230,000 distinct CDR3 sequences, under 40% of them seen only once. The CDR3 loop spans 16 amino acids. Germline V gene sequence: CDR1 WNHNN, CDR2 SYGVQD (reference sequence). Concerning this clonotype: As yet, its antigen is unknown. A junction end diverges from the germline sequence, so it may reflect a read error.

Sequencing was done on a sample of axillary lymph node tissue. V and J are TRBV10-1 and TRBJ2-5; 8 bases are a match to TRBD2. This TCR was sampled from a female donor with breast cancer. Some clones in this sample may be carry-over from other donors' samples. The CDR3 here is CASSEDPSGYQGTQYF. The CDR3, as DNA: TGCGCCAGCAGTGAAGACCCTAGCGGGTACCAAGGGACCCAGTACTTC.